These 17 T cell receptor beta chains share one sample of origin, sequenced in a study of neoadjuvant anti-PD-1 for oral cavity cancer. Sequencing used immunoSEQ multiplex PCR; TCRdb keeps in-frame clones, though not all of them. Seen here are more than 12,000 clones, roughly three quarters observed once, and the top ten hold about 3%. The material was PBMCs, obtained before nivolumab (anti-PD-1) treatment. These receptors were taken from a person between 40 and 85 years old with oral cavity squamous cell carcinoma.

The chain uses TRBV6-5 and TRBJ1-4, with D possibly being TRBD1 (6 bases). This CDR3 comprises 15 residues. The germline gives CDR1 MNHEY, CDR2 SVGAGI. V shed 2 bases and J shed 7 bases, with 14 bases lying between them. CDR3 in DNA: TGTGCCAGCAGTTACACTTCAGGCAGGGGTGAAAAACTGTTTTTT. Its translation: CASSYTSGRGEKLFF.

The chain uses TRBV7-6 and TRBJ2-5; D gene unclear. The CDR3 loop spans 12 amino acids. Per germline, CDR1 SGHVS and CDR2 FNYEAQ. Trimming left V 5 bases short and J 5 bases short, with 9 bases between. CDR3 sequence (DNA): TGTGCCAGCAGCCCGATGGGGGAGACCCAGTACTTC. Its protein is CASSPMGETQYF.

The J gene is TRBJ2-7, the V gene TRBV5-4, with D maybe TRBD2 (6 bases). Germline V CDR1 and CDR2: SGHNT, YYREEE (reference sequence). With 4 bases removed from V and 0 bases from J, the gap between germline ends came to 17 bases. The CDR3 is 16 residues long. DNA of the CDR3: TGTGCCAGCAGCCCCAAAGGAGGGGCCGCCTCCTACGAGCAGTACTTC. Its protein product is CASSPKGGAASYEQYF.

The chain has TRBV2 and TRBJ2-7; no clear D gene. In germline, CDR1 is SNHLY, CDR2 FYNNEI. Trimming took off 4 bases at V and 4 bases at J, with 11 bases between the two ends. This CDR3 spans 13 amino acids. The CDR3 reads CASSVMGQYEQYF. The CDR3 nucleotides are TGTGCCAGCAGTGTAATGGGCCAATACGAGCAGTACTTC.

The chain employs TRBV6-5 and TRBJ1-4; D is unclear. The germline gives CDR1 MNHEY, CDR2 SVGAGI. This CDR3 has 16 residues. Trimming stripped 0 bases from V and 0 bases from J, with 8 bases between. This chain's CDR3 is CASSYSNPATNEKLFF. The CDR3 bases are TGTGCCAGCAGTTACTCGAATCCCGCAACTAATGAAAAACTGTTTTTT.

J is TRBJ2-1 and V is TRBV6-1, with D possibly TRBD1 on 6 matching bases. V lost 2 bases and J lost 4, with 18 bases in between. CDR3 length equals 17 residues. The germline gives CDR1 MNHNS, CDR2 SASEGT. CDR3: CASSEQPRDKAYNEQFF. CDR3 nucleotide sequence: TGTGCCAGCAGTGAACAGCCCCGGGACAAGGCATACAATGAGCAGTTCTTC.

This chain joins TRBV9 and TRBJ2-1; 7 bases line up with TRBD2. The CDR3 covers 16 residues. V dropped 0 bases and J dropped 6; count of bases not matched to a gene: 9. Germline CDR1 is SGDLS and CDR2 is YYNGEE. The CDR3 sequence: CASSVAGSGEANEQFF. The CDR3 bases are TGTGCCAGCAGCGTAGCTGGAAGCGGGGAGGCCAATGAGCAGTTCTTC.

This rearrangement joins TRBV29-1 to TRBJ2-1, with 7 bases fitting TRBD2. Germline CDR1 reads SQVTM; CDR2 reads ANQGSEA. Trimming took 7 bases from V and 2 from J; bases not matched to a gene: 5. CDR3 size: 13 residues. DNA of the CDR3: TGCAGCGGCTCTAGCGGAGCCTACAATGAGCAGTTCTTC. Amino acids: CSGSSGAYNEQFF.

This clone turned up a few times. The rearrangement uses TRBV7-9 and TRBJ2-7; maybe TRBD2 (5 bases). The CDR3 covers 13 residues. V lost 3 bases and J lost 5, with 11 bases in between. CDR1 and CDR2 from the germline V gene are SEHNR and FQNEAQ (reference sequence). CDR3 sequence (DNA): TGTGCCAGCAGCTTTTTTACCGGGGACGAGCAGTACTTC. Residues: CASSFFTGDEQYF.

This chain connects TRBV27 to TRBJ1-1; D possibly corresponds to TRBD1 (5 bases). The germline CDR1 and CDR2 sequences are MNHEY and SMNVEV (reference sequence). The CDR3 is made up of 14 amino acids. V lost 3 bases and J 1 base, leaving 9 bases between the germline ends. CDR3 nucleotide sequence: TGTGCCAGCAGTTTGTGGGGGTCGAACACTGAAGCTTTCTTT. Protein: CASSLWGSNTEAFF.

The CDR3 reads CASSLQGARGDEQFF. The CDR3 nucleotides read TGTGCCAGCAGCTTGCAGGGGGCCCGAGGGGATGAGCAGTTCTTC. The chain employs TRBV5-4 and TRBJ2-1, with 8 bases matching TRBD1. This CDR3 has 15 residues. Per germline, CDR1 SGHNT and CDR2 YYREEE (reference sequence). V shed 1 base, J shed 8 bases, and the junction held 8 bases outside the gene matches.

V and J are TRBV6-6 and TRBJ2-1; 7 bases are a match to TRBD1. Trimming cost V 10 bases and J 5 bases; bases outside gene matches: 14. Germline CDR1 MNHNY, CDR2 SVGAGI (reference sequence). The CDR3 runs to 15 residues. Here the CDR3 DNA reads TGTGCCACAGGCTTATCGGGACAGCCTAACAATGAGCAGTTCTTC. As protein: CATGLSGQPNNEQFF.

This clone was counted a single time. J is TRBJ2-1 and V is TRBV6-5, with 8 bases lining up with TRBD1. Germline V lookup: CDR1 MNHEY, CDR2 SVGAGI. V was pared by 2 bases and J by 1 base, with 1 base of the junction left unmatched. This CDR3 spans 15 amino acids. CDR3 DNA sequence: TGTGCCAGCAGTTACGGACAGGGATCCTACAATGAGCAGTTCTTC. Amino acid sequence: CASSYGQGSYNEQFF.

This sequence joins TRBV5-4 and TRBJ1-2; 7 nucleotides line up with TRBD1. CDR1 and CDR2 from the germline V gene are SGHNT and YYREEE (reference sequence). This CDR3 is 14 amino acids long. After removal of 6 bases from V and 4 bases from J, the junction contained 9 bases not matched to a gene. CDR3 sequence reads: CASNPTGSGYGYTF. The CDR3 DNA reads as TGTGCCAGCAACCCGACAGGGTCGGGCTATGGCTACACCTTC.

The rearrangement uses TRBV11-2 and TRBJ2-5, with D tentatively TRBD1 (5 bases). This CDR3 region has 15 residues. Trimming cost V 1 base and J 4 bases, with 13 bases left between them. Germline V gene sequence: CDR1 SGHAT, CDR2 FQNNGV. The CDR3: CASSLGQGAPETQYF. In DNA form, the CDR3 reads TGTGCCAGCAGCTTAGGGCAGGGTGCCCCAGAGACCCAGTACTTC.

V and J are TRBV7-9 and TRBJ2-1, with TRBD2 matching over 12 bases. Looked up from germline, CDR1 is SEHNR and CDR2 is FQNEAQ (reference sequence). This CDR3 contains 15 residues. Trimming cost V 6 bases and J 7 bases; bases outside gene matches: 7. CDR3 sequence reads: CASSSSGRARNEQFF. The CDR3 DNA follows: TGTGCCAGCAGTTCTAGCGGGAGGGCACGAAATGAGCAGTTCTTC.

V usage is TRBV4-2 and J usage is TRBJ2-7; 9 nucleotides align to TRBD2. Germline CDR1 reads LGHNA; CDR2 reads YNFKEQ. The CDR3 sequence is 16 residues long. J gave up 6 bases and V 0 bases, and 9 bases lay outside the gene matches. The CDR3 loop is CASSQEIVAGATEQYF. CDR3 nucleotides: TGTGCCAGCAGCCAAGAGATTGTAGCGGGAGCCACCGAGCAGTACTTC.